This record concerns one TCR beta chain sequence. Unique molecular identifiers were used to barcode this TCRbeta library. One entry per CDR3 protein, called by TCRdb with MiXCR from the PCR reads. The sample has a few hundred thousand distinct CDR3 sequences; approximately 10% are singletons. This entry belongs to a study of T-cell reconstitution after alpha-beta-depleted transplantation in children. This TCR was sampled from a human donor who donated a stem cell graft to a child with acute myeloid leukemia. Material: PBMCs from the stem cell graft donor, obtained from the stem cell graft.

CDR3 nucleotide sequence: TGCGCCAGCAGCGAAACTTCCTATAATTCACCCCTCCACTTT. This translates into CASSETSYNSPLHF. The chain uses TRBV5-1 and TRBJ1-6; D unresolved. V gave up 4 bases and J gave up 1 base, with 6 bases separating them. The CDR3 spans 14 residues. Germline V lookup: CDR1 SGHRS, CDR2 YFSETQ.